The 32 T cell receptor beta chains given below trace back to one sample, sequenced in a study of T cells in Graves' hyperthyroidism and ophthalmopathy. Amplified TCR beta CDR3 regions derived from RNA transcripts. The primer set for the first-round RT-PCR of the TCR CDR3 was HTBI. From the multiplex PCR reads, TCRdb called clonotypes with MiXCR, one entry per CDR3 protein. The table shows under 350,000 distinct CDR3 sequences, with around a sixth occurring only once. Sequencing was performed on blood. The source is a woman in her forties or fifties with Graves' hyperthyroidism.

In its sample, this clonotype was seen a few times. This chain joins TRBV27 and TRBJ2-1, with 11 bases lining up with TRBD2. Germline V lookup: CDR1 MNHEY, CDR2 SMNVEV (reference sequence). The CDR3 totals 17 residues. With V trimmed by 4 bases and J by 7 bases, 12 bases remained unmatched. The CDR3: CASSSVPLAGGGNEQFF. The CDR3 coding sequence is TGTGCCAGCAGTTCGGTACCTCTAGCGGGAGGAGGTAATGAGCAGTTCTTC.

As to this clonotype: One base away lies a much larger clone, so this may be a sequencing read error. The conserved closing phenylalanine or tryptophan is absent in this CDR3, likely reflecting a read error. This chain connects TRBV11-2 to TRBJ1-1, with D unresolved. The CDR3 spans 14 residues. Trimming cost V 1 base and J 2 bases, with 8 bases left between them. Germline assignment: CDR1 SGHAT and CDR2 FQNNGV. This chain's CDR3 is CASSLAGPNTEAFV. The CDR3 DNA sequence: TGTGCCAGCAGCTTAGCCGGTCCAAACACTGAAGCTTTCGTT.

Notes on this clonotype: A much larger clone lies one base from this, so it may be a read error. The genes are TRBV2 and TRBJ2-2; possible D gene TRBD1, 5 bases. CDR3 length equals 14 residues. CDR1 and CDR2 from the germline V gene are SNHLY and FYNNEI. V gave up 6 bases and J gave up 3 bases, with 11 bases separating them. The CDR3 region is CASRSTEDTGELFF. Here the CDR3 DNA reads TGTGCCAGCAGATCGACAGAGGACACCGGGGAGCTGTTTTTT.

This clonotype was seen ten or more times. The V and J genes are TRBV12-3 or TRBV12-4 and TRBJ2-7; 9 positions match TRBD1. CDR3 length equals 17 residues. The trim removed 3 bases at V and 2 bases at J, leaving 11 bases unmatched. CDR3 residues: CASSLGPPDRGAYEQYF. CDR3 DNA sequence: TGTGCCAGCAGTTTGGGCCCCCCGGACAGGGGAGCCTACGAGCAGTACTTC.

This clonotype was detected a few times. CDR3 region: CASSGAEWGPAGYTF. The CDR3 DNA follows: TGTGCCAGCAGTGGAGCTGAATGGGGGCCGGCTGGCTACACCTTC. The chain is built from TRBV6-1 and TRBJ1-2, with D maybe TRBD1 (6 bases). V was shortened by 4 bases and J by 7 bases, with 19 bases between the two germline ends. This CDR3 is built from 15 residues. Per the germline V gene, CDR1 is MNHNS and CDR2 is SASEGT.

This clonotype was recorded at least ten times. CDR3 nucleotide sequence: TGTGCCAGCAGTCCCGCTAGCGGGGGGCACAATGAGCAGTTCTTC. Encoded protein: CASSPASGGHNEQFF. This rearrangement joins TRBV6-1 to TRBJ2-1, with 11 bases lining up with TRBD2. The CDR3 sequence is 15 residues long. The germline V gene encodes CDR1 MNHNS and CDR2 SASEGT. Unmatched junction bases numbered 5, after V lost 5 bases and J lost 5 bases.

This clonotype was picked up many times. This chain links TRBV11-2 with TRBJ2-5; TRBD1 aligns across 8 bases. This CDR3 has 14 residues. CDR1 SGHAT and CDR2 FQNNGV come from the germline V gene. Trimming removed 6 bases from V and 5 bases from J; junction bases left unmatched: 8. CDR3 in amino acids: CASRPTGDLETQYF. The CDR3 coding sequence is TGTGCCAGCAGGCCGACAGGGGATCTTGAGACCCAGTACTTC.

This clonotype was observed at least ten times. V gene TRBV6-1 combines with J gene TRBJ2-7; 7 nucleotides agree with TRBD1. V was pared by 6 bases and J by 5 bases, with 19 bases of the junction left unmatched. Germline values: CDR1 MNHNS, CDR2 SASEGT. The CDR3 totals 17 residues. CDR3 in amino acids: CASSEQPLGQRMDEQYV. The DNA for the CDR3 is TGTGCCAGCAGCGAACAACCTCTGGGACAGAGAATGGACGAGCAGTACGTC.

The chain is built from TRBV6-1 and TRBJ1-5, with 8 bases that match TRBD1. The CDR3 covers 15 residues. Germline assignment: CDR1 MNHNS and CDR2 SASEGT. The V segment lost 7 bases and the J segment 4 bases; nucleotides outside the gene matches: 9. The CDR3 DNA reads TGTGCCAGCACGGACAGGGAAGAGGGGAATCAGCCCCAGCATTTT. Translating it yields CASTDREEGNQPQHF.

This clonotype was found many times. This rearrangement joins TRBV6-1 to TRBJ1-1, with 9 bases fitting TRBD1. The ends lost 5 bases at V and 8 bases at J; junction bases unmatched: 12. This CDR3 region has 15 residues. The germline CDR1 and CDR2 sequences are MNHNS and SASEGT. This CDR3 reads CASSSRTGAATEAFF. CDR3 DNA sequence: TGTGCCAGCAGTTCACGGACAGGGGCGGCTACGGAAGCTTTCTTT.

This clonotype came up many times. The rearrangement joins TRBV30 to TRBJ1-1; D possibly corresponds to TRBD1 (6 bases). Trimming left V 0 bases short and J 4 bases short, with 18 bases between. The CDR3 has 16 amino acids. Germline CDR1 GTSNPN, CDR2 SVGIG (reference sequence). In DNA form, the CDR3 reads TGTGCCTGGAGTGTAAGCGGTTCAGGGGAAATCACTGAAGCTTTCTTT. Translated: CAWSVSGSGEITEAFF.

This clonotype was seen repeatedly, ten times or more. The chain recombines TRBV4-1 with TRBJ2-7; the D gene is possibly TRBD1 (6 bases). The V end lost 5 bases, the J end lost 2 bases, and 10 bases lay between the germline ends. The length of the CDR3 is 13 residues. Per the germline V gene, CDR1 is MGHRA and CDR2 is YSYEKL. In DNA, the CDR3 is TGCGCCAGCAGCTCGGGACAAACCTACGAGCAGTACTTC. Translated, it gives CASSSGQTYEQYF.

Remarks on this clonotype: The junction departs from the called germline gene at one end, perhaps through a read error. For the CDR3, the DNA is TGTGCCAGCAGGACGGGATTTCCTACTTACAATGAGCGGTTCTTC. This gives the protein CASRTGFPTYNERFF. The gene calls are TRBV12-3 or TRBV12-4 and TRBJ2-1; possible D gene TRBD2, 5 bases. The CDR3 is 15 amino acids.

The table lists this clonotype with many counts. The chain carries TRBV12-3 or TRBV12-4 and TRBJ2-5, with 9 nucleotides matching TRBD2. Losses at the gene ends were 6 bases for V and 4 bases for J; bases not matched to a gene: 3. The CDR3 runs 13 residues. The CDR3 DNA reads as TGTGCCAGCAGCACGACTAGCGGAGAGACCCAGTACTTC. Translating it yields CASSTTSGETQYF.

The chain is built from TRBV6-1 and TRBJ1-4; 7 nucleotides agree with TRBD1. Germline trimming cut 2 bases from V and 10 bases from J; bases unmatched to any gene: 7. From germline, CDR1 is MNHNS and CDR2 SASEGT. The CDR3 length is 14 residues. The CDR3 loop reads CASSEMTGNGKLFF. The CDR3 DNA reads TGTGCCAGCAGTGAAATGACAGGGAACGGAAAACTGTTTTTT.

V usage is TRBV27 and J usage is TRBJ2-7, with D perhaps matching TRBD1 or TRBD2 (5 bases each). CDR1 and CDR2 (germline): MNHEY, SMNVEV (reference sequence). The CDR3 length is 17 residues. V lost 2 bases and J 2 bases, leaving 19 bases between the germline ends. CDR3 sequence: CASSLIHLRGRTYEQYF. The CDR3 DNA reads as TGTGCCAGCAGTTTAATTCATTTGAGGGGACGCACCTACGAGCAGTACTTC.

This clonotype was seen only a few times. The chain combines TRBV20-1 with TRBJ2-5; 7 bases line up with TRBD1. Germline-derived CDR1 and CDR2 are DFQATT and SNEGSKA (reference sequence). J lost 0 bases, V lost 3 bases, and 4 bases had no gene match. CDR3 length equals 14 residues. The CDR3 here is CSARGQKYQETQYF. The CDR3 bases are TGCAGTGCTAGGGGACAGAAGTACCAAGAGACCCAGTACTTC.

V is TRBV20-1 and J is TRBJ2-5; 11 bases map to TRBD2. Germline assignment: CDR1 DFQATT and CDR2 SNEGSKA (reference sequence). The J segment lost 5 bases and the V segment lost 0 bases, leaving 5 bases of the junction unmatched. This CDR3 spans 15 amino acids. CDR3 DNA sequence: TGCAGTGCTAGAGAAATAGCGGGGGGGCAGGAGACCCAGTACTTC. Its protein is CSAREIAGGQETQYF.

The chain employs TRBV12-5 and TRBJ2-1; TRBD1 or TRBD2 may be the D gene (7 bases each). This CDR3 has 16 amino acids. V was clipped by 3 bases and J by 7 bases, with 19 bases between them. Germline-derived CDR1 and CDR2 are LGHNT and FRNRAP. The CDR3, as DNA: TGTGCTAGTGGTTTTACAGGGGCGGGAGCTTGGAATGAGCAGTTCTTC. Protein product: CASGFTGAGAWNEQFF.

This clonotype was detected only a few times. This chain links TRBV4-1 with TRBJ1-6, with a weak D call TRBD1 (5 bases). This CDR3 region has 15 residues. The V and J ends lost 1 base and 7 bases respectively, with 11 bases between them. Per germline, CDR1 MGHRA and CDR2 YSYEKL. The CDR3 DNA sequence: TGCGCCAGCAGCCAAGGAGAGGGGAAGAATTCACCCCTCCACTTT. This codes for CASSQGEGKNSPLHF.

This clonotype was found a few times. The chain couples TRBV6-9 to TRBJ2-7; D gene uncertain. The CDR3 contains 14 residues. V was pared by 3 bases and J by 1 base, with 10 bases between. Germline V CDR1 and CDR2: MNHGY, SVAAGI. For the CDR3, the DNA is TGTGCCAGCAGTTACGTCGGCGGATCCTACGAGCAGTACTTC. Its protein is CASSYVGGSYEQYF.

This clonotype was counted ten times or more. CDR3 protein: CASTRQVADTEAFF. The CDR3 region has the DNA TGTGCCAGCACCCGGCAAGTGGCCGACACTGAAGCTTTCTTT. V gene TRBV12-3 or TRBV12-4 combines with J gene TRBJ1-1; D unclear. CDR3 size: 14 residues. The ends were cut back, 7 bases at V and 3 bases at J, with 15 bases in the middle.

The CDR3 here is CASSLGRGLQPQHF. The CDR3 DNA reads as TGTGCCAGCAGTTTGGGGCGAGGGTTGCAGCCCCAGCATTTT. The chain uses TRBV6-5 and TRBJ1-5; maybe TRBD1 (5 bases). The germline V gene encodes CDR1 MNHEY and CDR2 SVGAGI. V was shortened by 4 bases and J by 7 bases, with 14 bases between the two germline ends. This CDR3 region has 14 residues.

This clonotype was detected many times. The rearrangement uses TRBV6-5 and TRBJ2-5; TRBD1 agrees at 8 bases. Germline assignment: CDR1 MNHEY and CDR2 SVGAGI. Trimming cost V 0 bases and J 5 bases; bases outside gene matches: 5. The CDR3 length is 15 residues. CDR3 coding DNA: TGTGCCAGCAGTTACTCATCAGGGGGCGGGGAGACCCAGTACTTC. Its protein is CASSYSSGGGETQYF.

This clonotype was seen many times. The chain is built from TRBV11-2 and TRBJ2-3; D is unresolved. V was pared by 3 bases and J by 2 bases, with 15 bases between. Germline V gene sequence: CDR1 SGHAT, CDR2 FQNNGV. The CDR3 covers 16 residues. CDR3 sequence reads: CASSFRLDPATDTQYF. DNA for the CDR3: TGTGCCAGCAGCTTCCGGCTAGACCCAGCCACAGATACGCAGTATTTT.

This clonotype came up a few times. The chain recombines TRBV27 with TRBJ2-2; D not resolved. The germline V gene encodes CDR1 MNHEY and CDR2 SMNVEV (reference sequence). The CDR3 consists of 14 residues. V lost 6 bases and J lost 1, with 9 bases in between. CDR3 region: CASSITENTGELFF. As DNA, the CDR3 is TGTGCCAGCAGCATTACAGAGAACACCGGGGAGCTGTTTTTT.

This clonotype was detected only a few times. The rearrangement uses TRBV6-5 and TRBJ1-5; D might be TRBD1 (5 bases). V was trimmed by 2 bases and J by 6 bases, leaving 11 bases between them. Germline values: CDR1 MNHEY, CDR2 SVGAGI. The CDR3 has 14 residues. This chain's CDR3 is CASSYPGEFQPQHF. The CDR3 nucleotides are TGTGCCAGCAGTTACCCGGGGGAATTTCAGCCCCAGCATTTT.

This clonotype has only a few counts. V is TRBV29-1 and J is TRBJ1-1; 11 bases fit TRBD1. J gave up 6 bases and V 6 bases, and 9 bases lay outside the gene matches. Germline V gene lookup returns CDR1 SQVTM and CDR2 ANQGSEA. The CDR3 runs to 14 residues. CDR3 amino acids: CSVETGQGVSEAFF. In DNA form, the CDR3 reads TGCAGCGTCGAAACGGGACAGGGGGTTTCTGAAGCTTTCTTT.

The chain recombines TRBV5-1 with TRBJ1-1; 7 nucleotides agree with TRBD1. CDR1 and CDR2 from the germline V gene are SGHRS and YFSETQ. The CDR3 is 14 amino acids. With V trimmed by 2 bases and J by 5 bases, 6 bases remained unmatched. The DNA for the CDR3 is TGCGCCAGCAGCTTAGGGGGCGCGGAAACTGAAGCTTTCTTT. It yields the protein CASSLGGAETEAFF. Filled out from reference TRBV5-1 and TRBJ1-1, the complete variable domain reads KAGVTQTPRYLIKTRGQQVTLSCSPISGHRSVSWYQQTPGQGLQFLFEYFSETQRNKGNFPGRFSGRQFSNSRSEMNVSTLELGDSALYLCASSLGGAETEAFFGQGTRLTVV.

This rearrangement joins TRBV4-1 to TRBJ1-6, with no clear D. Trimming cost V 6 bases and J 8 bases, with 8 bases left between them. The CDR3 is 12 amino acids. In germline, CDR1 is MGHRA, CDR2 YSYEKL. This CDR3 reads CASRDGDSPLHF. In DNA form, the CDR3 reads TGCGCCAGCAGGGACGGGGATTCACCCCTCCACTTT.

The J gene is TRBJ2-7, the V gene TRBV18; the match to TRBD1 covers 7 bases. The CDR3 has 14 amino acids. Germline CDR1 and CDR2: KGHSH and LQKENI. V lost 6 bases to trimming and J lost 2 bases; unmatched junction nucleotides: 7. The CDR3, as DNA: TGTGCCAGCTCCCACAGGGACAGACCCTACGAGCAGTACGTC. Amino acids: CASSHRDRPYEQYV.

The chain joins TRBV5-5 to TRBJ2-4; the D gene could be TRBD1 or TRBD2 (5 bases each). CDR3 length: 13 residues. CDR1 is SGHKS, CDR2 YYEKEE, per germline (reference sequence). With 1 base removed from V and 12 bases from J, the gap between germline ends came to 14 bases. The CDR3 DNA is TGTGCCAGCAGCTTGACGGGACCTCGTCGTCAGTACTTC. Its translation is CASSLTGPRRQYF. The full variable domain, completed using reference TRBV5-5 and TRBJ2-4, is DAGVTQSPTHLIKTRGQQVTLRCSPISGHKSVSWYQQVLGQGPQFIFQYYEKEERGRGNFPDRFSARQFPNYSSELNVNALLLGDSALYLCASSLTGPRRQYFGAGTRLSVL.